One sample yielded the 15 T cell receptor beta chains listed below, sequenced in a study of metastatic and nonmetastatic thyroid tumors. TCRdb redid the clone calls on the PCR reads using MiXCR. The sample records about 25,000 clones, roughly a fifth being singletons. Ahead of thyroid surgery, no patient had received treatment of any kind. Material for sequencing was blood. These receptors came from a female donor with papillary thyroid cancer or a benign thyroid nodule (not recorded which). Some clones in this sample may be carry-over from other donors' samples.

The rearrangement joins TRBV5-1 to TRBJ1-4; D is undetermined. The germline CDR1 and CDR2 sequences are SGHRS and YFSETQ. Trimming shortened V by 4 bases and J by 3 bases, and 10 bases separated the two germline ends. CDR3 length: 14 residues. The chain's CDR3 is CASSPTDPNEKLFF. For the CDR3, the DNA is TGCGCCAGCAGCCCGACTGACCCTAATGAAAAACTGTTTTTT.

This clone was counted once. The CDR3, as DNA: TGCGCCAGCAGCTTGGAAGGGGGATCATACAATGAGCAGTTCTTC. Protein: CASSLEGGSYNEQFF. The chain recombines TRBV5-1 with TRBJ2-1; TRBD1 might be the D (6 bases). Germline V gene data show CDR1 as SGHRS and CDR2 as YFSETQ. This CDR3 is 15 amino acids long. With 0 bases removed from V and 4 bases from J, the gap between germline ends came to 11 bases.

The rearrangement uses TRBV20-1 and TRBJ1-4, with D possibly TRBD1 on 5 matching bases. Trimming shortened V by 5 bases and J by 7 bases, and 20 bases separated the two germline ends. Germline V gene data show CDR1 as DFQATT and CDR2 as SNEGSKA (reference sequence). This CDR3 spans 15 amino acids. The CDR3 spells CSARATDQRGEKLFF. DNA for the CDR3: TGCAGTGCTCGAGCGACAGACCAGAGAGGTGAAAAACTGTTTTTT.

Judged by abundance, this clone is medium-sized. This chain uses TRBV27 with TRBJ2-7; a possible D gene is TRBD1 (6 bases). This CDR3 comprises 14 residues. V lost 4 bases and J lost 6, with 16 bases in between. Germline V gene sequence: CDR1 MNHEY, CDR2 SMNVEV (reference sequence). CDR3 residues: CASSSILTGTEQYF. Written as DNA, the CDR3 is TGTGCCAGCAGTTCGATATTAACAGGGACCGAGCAGTACTTC.

This clone was found a few times. This sequence joins TRBV5-1 and TRBJ2-7, with TRBD1 as a possible D gene (6 bases). The CDR3 loop spans 14 amino acids. The germline gives CDR1 SGHRS, CDR2 YFSETQ. V dropped 2 bases and J dropped 7 bases, with 16 bases sitting between them. The CDR3: CASSFVQGSQEQYF. CDR3 nucleotide sequence: TGCGCCAGCAGCTTCGTGCAGGGGTCTCAGGAGCAGTACTTC.

In its sample, this clone was seen a few times. This chain joins TRBV7-8 and TRBJ2-3; 9 bases agree with TRBD2. The CDR3 contains 16 residues. J was trimmed by 2 bases and V by 7 bases; bases with no gene match: 10. Germline V gives CDR1 SGHVS, CDR2 FQNEAQ. The CDR3 spells CASIPASGMATDTQYF. The CDR3 DNA reads as TGTGCCAGCATCCCCGCTAGCGGGATGGCCACAGATACGCAGTATTTT.

This clone has a count of ten or more. V gene TRBV12-3 or TRBV12-4 combines with J gene TRBJ1-1; no clear D. The CDR3 is made up of 14 amino acids. V lost 6 bases, J lost 1 base, and 12 bases lay in between. The CDR3 DNA is TGTGCCAGCAGATCTGGACGGGAGAACACTGAAGCTTTCTTT. This sequence encodes CASRSGRENTEAFF.

V usage is TRBV20-1 and J usage is TRBJ1-2; D is ambiguous. The CDR3 has 14 amino acids. Germline loops: CDR1 DFQATT, CDR2 SNEGSKA (reference sequence). Trimming stripped 0 bases from V and 7 bases from J, with 15 bases between. This chain's CDR3 is CSARDLRWTGGYTF. The CDR3 DNA follows: TGCAGTGCTAGAGATCTAAGGTGGACGGGTGGCTACACCTTC.

The table lists this clone with many counts. The chain couples TRBV6-1 to TRBJ2-5, with TRBD1 matching over 7 bases. CDR1 is MNHNS, CDR2 SASEGT, per germline. V was pared by 5 bases and J by 5 bases, with 8 bases of the junction left unmatched. CDR3 length: 14 residues. CDR3 DNA: TGTGCCAGCAGTCCTACAGGGGTGCGGGAGACCCAGTACTTC. It codes for CASSPTGVRETQYF.

This clone has at least ten counts. The chain employs TRBV10-3 and TRBJ2-3; 14 nucleotides line up with TRBD2. CDR1 ENHRY and CDR2 SYGVKD come from the germline V gene. V lost 6 bases to trimming and J lost 4 bases; unmatched junction nucleotides: 6. The CDR3 is made up of 16 amino acids. In nucleotides, the CDR3 is TGTGCCATCAGCCCGAGACTAGCGGGAGGGTCAGATACGCAGTATTTT. Residues: CAISPRLAGGSDTQYF.

This clone is deemed medium-sized. V gene TRBV7-2 combines with J gene TRBJ2-7, with D possibly being TRBD2 (5 bases). Germline values: CDR1 SGHTA, CDR2 FQGNSA. The germline V and J ends were trimmed by 0 bases and 6 bases, with 9 bases remaining between them. The CDR3 spans 13 residues. The CDR3 bases are TGTGCCAGCAGCTTAGCCCCTAGCTCCGAGCAGTACTTC. Translation: CASSLAPSSEQYF.

This clone was counted ten times or more. This chain uses TRBV10-3 with TRBJ1-2; D remains ambiguous. V was shortened by 0 bases and J by 8 bases, with 10 bases between the two germline ends. The germline V gene encodes CDR1 ENHRY and CDR2 SYGVKD. This CDR3 has 13 amino acids. The chain's CDR3 is CAISESLAQGYTF. CDR3 in DNA: TGTGCCATCAGTGAGTCCTTAGCCCAAGGCTACACCTTC.

This clone has a count of ten or more. This may arise from a read error, as a much more abundant clone is one base away. The V call is TRBV10-3, the J call TRBJ1-4; TRBD1 agrees at 7 bases. Germline V gene data show CDR1 as ENHRY and CDR2 as SYGVKD. The J segment lost 8 bases and the V segment lost 10 bases, leaving 13 bases of the junction unmatched. The CDR3 has 14 residues. CDR3 in amino acids: CATSGQAQGEKLFF. CDR3 in DNA: TGTGCCACCAGCGGACAGGCCCAGGGGGAAAAACTGTTTTTT.

To note about this clone: An end of the junction differs from the germline gene, which may be a read error. This chain connects TRBV28 to TRBJ1-6; 7 bases are a match to TRBD1. The germline gives CDR1 MDHEN, CDR2 SYDVKM. The CDR3 is 16 residues long. CDR3 region: CPSTPGDSEAASPLHF. The DNA for the CDR3 is TGTCCCAGCACCCCCGGGGACAGCGAGGCCGCGTCACCCCTCCACTTT.

The table lists this clone with many counts. V and J are TRBV7-3 and TRBJ2-1; 8 nucleotides line up with TRBD2. Trimming cost V 3 bases and J 8 bases; bases outside gene matches: 6. The CDR3 is made up of 14 amino acids. Germline values: CDR1 SGHTA, CDR2 FQGTGA. CDR3 sequence: CASSFGSGKDEQFF. For the CDR3, the DNA is TGTGCCAGCAGCTTCGGTAGCGGGAAGGATGAGCAGTTCTTC. The variable domain in full, completed from reference TRBV7-3 and TRBJ2-1, reads GAGVSQTPSNKVTEKGKYVELRCDPISGHTALYWYRQSLGQGPEFLIYFQGTGAADDSGLPNDRFFAVRPEGSVSTLKIQRTERGDSAVYLCASSFGSGKDEQFFGPGTRLTVL.